The subject of this entry is one T cell receptor (beta chain). A much larger clone is a single base away; this may be a read error. The germline gives CDR1 DFQATT, CDR2 SNEGSKA (reference sequence). The CDR3 runs to 17 residues. The data originate from a study of molecular identifiers for immune sequencing clone quantification. Study summary: Five aliquots were made in replicates from the RNA of about 19,000 or 110,000 naive CD8 cells, and four were sequenced.

TCRdb re-called the PCR reads through MiXCR, storing one row per CDR3 protein. The repertoire holds nearly 2,500 distinct CDR3 sequences, with approximately 18% as singletons. The sequenced material came from naive CD8+ T cells from blood, with Jurkat cell RNA spiked in. Subset described: FACS-sorted CD8+CD4-CCR7+CD45RA+ naive T cells. The clonotype was recovered from a human donor in good health. Some libraries in this study had Jurkat cell RNA spiked in. The chain employs TRBV20-1 and TRBJ1-3, with a weak D call TRBD1 (6 bases). The CDR3 sequence: CSAREWGQSSSGDTIYF. The CDR3 DNA is TGCAGTGCTAGAGAGTGGGGACAATCGAGCTCTGGAGACACCATATATTTT.